The 31 T cell receptor beta chains below all came from one sample that was sequenced in a study of a mutant IDH1 vaccine in newly diagnosed glioma. Data came from immunoSEQ multiplex PCR; TCRdb stores just in-frame clones and leaves some out. Of under 45,000 clones in the sample, around 84% were seen once. These TCRs are of unknown antigen specificity. Regarding time point: week 23, last vaccination. It was 300 ug of mutant IDH1 20-mer peptide that made up each vaccine dose, given with topical imiquimod. Sequenced here: PBMCs, sampled from a glioma patient whose treatment included an IDH1 peptide vaccine. These receptor sequences come from a woman aged 18-29 years with glioma. Some clones in this sample may be carry-over from other donors' samples.

This chain connects TRBV7-8 to TRBJ2-7; 7 bases match TRBD2. The CDR3 is 16 amino acids. J was trimmed by 3 bases and V by 1 base; bases with no gene match: 9. Per the germline V gene, CDR1 is SGHVS and CDR2 is FQNEAQ. CDR3 sequence reads: CASSLERPGLFYEQYF. The CDR3 bases are TGTGCCAGCAGCTTAGAGAGGCCGGGACTATTCTACGAGCAGTACTTC.

CDR3 in amino acids: CASSYTGFEQYF. Written as DNA, the CDR3 is TGTGCCAGCAGTTACACAGGGTTCGAGCAGTACTTC. This chain links TRBV6-5 with TRBJ2-7, with a weak D call TRBD1 (6 bases). The V and J ends lost 2 bases and 6 bases respectively, with 8 bases between them. The germline V gene has CDR1 MNHEY and CDR2 SVGAGI. The CDR3 spans 12 residues.

This clone was seen a few times. The CDR3 bases are TGTGCCAGCAGTGAAGACAGAACTAATGAAAAACTGTTTTTT. Translating it yields CASSEDRTNEKLFF. V usage is TRBV2 and J usage is TRBJ1-4, with D unresolved. Germline-derived CDR1 and CDR2 are SNHLY and FYNNEI. This CDR3 region has 14 residues. Trimming pared 1 base from V and 1 base from J, leaving 4 bases between.

V usage is TRBV6-6 and J usage is TRBJ2-2; 11 positions match TRBD2. The CDR3 sequence is 16 residues long. Trimming at V came to 2 bases and at J to 5 bases, leaving 4 bases not matched to a gene. Germline V lookup: CDR1 MNHNY, CDR2 SVGAGI (reference sequence). CDR3 nucleotides: TGTGCCAGCAGTTACCCTAGCGGGAGGAGTACCGGGGAGCTGTTTTTT. Its translation: CASSYPSGRSTGELFF.

The CDR3, as DNA: TGTGCTAGTGGTTCCTACAGGGGGCTGAGCACTGAAGCTTTCTTT. Its translation: CASGSYRGLSTEAFF. The V gene is TRBV12-5, the J gene TRBJ1-1, with 9 bases fitting TRBD1. In germline, CDR1 is LGHNT, CDR2 FRNRAP. The CDR3 contains 15 residues. The V segment lost 4 bases and the J segment 4 bases; nucleotides outside the gene matches: 7.

The chain couples TRBV7-9 to TRBJ1-2; TRBD1 aligns across 11 bases. The J segment lost 5 bases and the V segment lost 6 bases, leaving 5 bases of the junction unmatched. The CDR3 is 14 residues long. The germline V gene encodes CDR1 SEHNR and CDR2 FQNEAQ (reference sequence). CDR3 in amino acids: CASRTGTGGYGYTF. In nucleotides, the CDR3 is TGTGCCAGCAGGACCGGGACAGGGGGTTATGGCTACACCTTC.

V usage is TRBV7-8 and J usage is TRBJ1-6; 9 bases fit TRBD1. Germline values: CDR1 SGHVS, CDR2 FQNEAQ. The CDR3 has 17 residues. The V and J ends lost 1 base and 3 bases, in that order; junction bases with no gene match: 4. This CDR3 reads CASSLDRTGDYNSPLHF. In nucleotides, the CDR3 is TGTGCCAGCAGCTTAGATCGGACAGGGGACTATAATTCACCCCTCCACTTT.

This rearrangement joins TRBV5-1 to TRBJ2-5, with D hard to call. CDR3 length: 12 amino acids. Germline V gene data show CDR1 as SGHRS and CDR2 as YFSETQ. Trimming shortened V by 5 bases and J by 1 base, and 6 bases separated the two germline ends. This CDR3 reads CASRRTQETQYF. The CDR3 DNA is TGCGCCAGCAGGCGGACCCAAGAGACCCAGTACTTC. The complete variable domain, with remaining parts taken from reference TRBV5-1 and TRBJ2-5, reads KAGVTQTPRYLIKTRGQQVTLSCSPISGHRSVSWYQQTPGQGLQFLFEYFSETQRNKGNFPGRFSGRQFSNSRSEMNVSTLELGDSALYLCASRRTQETQYFGPGTRLLVL.

The gene calls are TRBV7-9 and TRBJ2-5, with 8 bases identical to TRBD1. CDR3 length: 14 residues. The germline V gene has CDR1 SEHNR and CDR2 FQNEAQ (reference sequence). V shed 1 base, J shed 4 bases, and the junction held 2 bases outside the gene matches. The CDR3 coding sequence is TGTGCCAGCAGCTTAGGACAGGGGCCAGAGACCCAGTACTTC. This codes for CASSLGQGPETQYF. The whole variable domain, filled in from reference TRBV7-9 and TRBJ2-5, reads DTGVSQNPRHKITKRGQNVTFRCDPISEHNRLYWYRQTLGQGPEFLTYFQNEAQLEKSRLLSDRFSAERPKGSFSTLEIQRTEQGDSAMYLCASSLGQGPETQYFGPGTRLLVL.

This chain connects TRBV7-9 to TRBJ2-7; 8 bases align to TRBD2. The CDR3 extends over 15 amino acids. V lost 5 bases and J lost 3; bases outside the gene matches: 9. Germline V gene lookup returns CDR1 SEHNR and CDR2 FQNEAQ (reference sequence). CDR3 nucleotides: TGTGCCAGCAGCGGCGAATCTAGCGGGCACTACGAGCAGTACTTC. Its protein product is CASSGESSGHYEQYF.

V is TRBV18 and J is TRBJ1-2; 10 positions agree with TRBD1. The V gene's germline CDR1 is KGHSH and CDR2 LQKENI. The CDR3 contains 14 residues. The trim removed 3 bases at V and 2 bases at J, leaving 0 bases unmatched. The CDR3 loop is CASSPGQGNYGYTF. The CDR3 coding sequence is TGTGCCAGCTCACCGGGACAGGGGAACTATGGCTACACCTTC.

This clone was observed a few times. This chain joins TRBV5-6 and TRBJ1-1; 7 nucleotides align to TRBD1. This CDR3 region has 14 residues. CDR1 and CDR2 (germline): SGHDT, YYEEEE. V was pared by 5 bases and J by 0 bases, with 4 bases of the junction left unmatched. As DNA, the CDR3 is TGTGCCAGCAGTTGGGACAGTATGAACACTGAAGCTTTCTTT. The encoded protein is CASSWDSMNTEAFF.

This chain links TRBV5-1 with TRBJ1-2; D may be TRBD1 (5 bases). The CDR3 runs 12 residues. Germline loops: CDR1 SGHRS, CDR2 YFSETQ. V lost 1 base, J lost 8 bases, and 9 bases lay in between. CDR3 protein: CASSLIGDGYTF. DNA for the CDR3: TGCGCCAGCAGCTTGATAGGGGACGGCTACACCTTC.

V and J are TRBV6-1 and TRBJ2-7, with 7 bases that match TRBD1. Trimming removed 6 bases from V and 1 base from J; junction bases left unmatched: 6. Germline CDR1 MNHNS, CDR2 SASEGT. The CDR3 covers 14 residues. The CDR3 region is CASRIRDRSYEQYF. CDR3 coding DNA: TGTGCCAGCAGGATCCGGGACAGATCCTACGAGCAGTACTTC.

CDR3 protein: CASSYSSSPGRYQPQHF. CDR3 nucleotide sequence: TGTGCCAGCAGTTACTCGAGTAGTCCAGGGAGGTATCAGCCCCAGCATTTT. The chain has TRBV6-7 and TRBJ1-5, with D perhaps TRBD1 (5 bases). TRBV6-7 is an ORF for which the function is uncertain. The ends were cut back, 0 bases at V and 5 bases at J, with 17 bases in the middle. CDR3 length: 17 residues.

The chain carries TRBV4-2 and TRBJ2-7; D uncertain. Germline loops: CDR1 LGHNA, CDR2 YNFKEQ. CDR3 length equals 13 residues. With 2 bases removed from V and 4 bases from J, the gap between germline ends came to 9 bases. CDR3 nucleotides: TGTGCCAGCAGCCAAAGTCCCAGGTACGAGCAGTACTTC. This translates into CASSQSPRYEQYF.

The chain recombines TRBV15 with TRBJ2-1, with TRBD2 matching 10 bases. The CDR3 runs to 18 residues. V lost 3 bases to trimming and J lost 2 bases; unmatched junction nucleotides: 10. The germline CDR1 and CDR2 sequences are LNHNV and YYDKDF (reference sequence). CDR3 loop: CATSSFTGTSAAYNEQFF. CDR3 bases: TGTGCCACCAGCAGTTTTACCGGGACTAGCGCTGCCTACAATGAGCAGTTCTTC.

This sequence joins TRBV6-6 and TRBJ2-1; D unclear. The length of the CDR3 is 13 residues. Germline V gene sequence: CDR1 MNHNY, CDR2 SVGAGI (reference sequence). The chain's CDR3 is CASGPTSYNEQFF. The CDR3 DNA reads TGTGCGAGTGGACCAACCTCCTACAATGAGCAGTTCTTC.

The V and J genes are TRBV29-1 and TRBJ1-2; no clear D gene. Deletions cut 2 bases from V and 4 bases from J, with 8 bases between. There are 12 residues in the CDR3. Germline CDR1 SQVTM, CDR2 ANQGSEA. CDR3 bases: TGCAGCGTTGAAAGGGAAGGCTATGGCTACACCTTC. Protein product: CSVEREGYGYTF.

In DNA, the CDR3 is TGTGCCAGCAGCTCTCTCGGGGGGCCGCGGACCGGGGAGCTGTTTTTT. It specifies CASSSLGGPRTGELFF. The chain employs TRBV11-2 and TRBJ2-2; possible D gene TRBD2, 7 bases. The CDR3 totals 16 residues. Germline V lookup: CDR1 SGHAT, CDR2 FQNNGV. V was pared by 4 bases and J by 5 bases, with 17 bases between.

This chain links TRBV7-2 with TRBJ1-2; D uncertain. The V end was cut by 4 bases, the J end by 2 bases, with 20 bases between. Per the germline V gene, CDR1 is SGHTA and CDR2 is FQGNSA. The CDR3 has 17 residues. The CDR3 DNA follows: TGTGCCAGCAGCTCAGGAGATGGGCAGGCGCACAACTATGGCTACACCTTC. Its translation is CASSSGDGQAHNYGYTF.

The rearrangement links TRBV5-1 to TRBJ2-3; D unresolved. CDR3 size: 11 residues. Germline lookup yields CDR1 SGHRS and CDR2 YFSETQ. The germline V and J ends were trimmed by 3 bases and 5 bases, with 4 bases remaining between them. The CDR3 loop is CASSSQDTQYF. The CDR3, as DNA: TGCGCCAGCAGCTCCCAAGATACGCAGTATTTT.

In its sample, this clone was seen once. CDR3 nucleotide sequence: TGCGCCAGCAGTGTTGGGACTAGCGGGGGGCTGAGGGATGAGCAGTTCTTC. This codes for CASSVGTSGGLRDEQFF. The chain combines TRBV10-2 with TRBJ2-1; 15 bases agree with TRBD2. This CDR3 is built from 17 residues. Germline values: CDR1 WSHSY, CDR2 SAAADI. V was pared by 4 bases and J by 8 bases, with 9 bases of the junction left unmatched.

In its sample, this clone was seen a few times. V is TRBV5-4 and J is TRBJ1-5; the D gene is possibly TRBD1 (5 bases). CDR3 length equals 14 residues. Trimming removed 4 bases from V and 5 bases from J, with 13 bases in between. CDR1 is SGHNT and CDR2 is YYREEE in the germline V gene (reference sequence). The CDR3 loop reads CASSTLREYQPQHF. The DNA for the CDR3 is TGTGCCAGCAGCACCCTCAGGGAGTATCAGCCCCAGCATTTT.

The genes are TRBV19 and TRBJ2-6; D remains unclear. The CDR3 consists of 15 residues. V lost 7 bases to trimming and J lost 1 base, with 11 bases between them. From germline, CDR1 is LNHDA and CDR2 SQIVND (reference sequence). The CDR3 loop is CASTPKQSGANVLTF. The CDR3 region has the DNA TGTGCCAGTACTCCAAAACAGTCTGGGGCCAACGTCCTGACTTTC.

The V gene is TRBV27, the J gene TRBJ2-1; D possibly corresponds to TRBD1 (5 bases). V was cut by 2 bases and J by 2 bases, with 19 bases left in between. The CDR3 runs to 18 residues. CDR1 is MNHEY, CDR2 SMNVEV, per germline (reference sequence). The CDR3 protein is CASSLGLGPRVPYNEQFF. DNA for the CDR3: TGTGCCAGCAGTTTAGGATTAGGGCCCAGGGTACCCTACAATGAGCAGTTCTTC.

J is TRBJ1-2 and V is TRBV28; D call uncertain. The germline V and J ends were trimmed by 6 bases and 3 bases, with 11 bases remaining between them. Germline V gene data show CDR1 as MDHEN and CDR2 as SYDVKM. This CDR3 spans 13 amino acids. CDR3 residues: CASSRTVHYGYTF. For the CDR3, the DNA is TGTGCCAGCAGCCGCACAGTGCACTATGGCTACACCTTC.

This clone was picked up one time. V usage is TRBV10-3 and J usage is TRBJ2-4, with D tentatively TRBD2 (5 bases). There are 15 residues in the CDR3. The ends were cut back, 6 bases at V and 6 bases at J, with 18 bases in the middle. Germline V gene data show CDR1 as ENHRY and CDR2 as SYGVKD. CDR3 residues: CAISVGSEIRNIQYF. The CDR3 DNA sequence: TGTGCCATCAGCGTAGGTAGCGAGATAAGAAACATTCAGTACTTC.

The chain uses TRBV5-8 and TRBJ2-7; 9 bases line up with TRBD1. The germline V gene encodes CDR1 SGHTS and CDR2 YDEGEE. This CDR3 spans 15 amino acids. V lost 4 bases to trimming and J lost 5 bases; unmatched junction nucleotides: 10. In DNA, the CDR3 is TGTGCCAGCAGCACTGGACAGGGGCTAAAGAACGAGCAGTACTTC. This translates into CASSTGQGLKNEQYF.

The DNA for the CDR3 is TGTGCCAGCAGCTTAGGCCGGACAGGGGCCTATGGCTACACCTTC. Its translation: CASSLGRTGAYGYTF. The chain recombines TRBV13 with TRBJ1-2; 9 bases match TRBD1. CDR1 and CDR2 from the germline V gene are PRHDT and FYEKMQ (reference sequence). J gave up 4 bases and V 0 bases, and 3 bases lay outside the gene matches. This CDR3 contains 15 residues.

The chain couples TRBV14 to TRBJ2-5; D unresolved. The CDR3 is made up of 12 amino acids. V shed 3 bases and J shed 5 bases, with 7 bases lying between them. From germline, CDR1 is SGHDN and CDR2 FVKESK. The CDR3 DNA sequence: TGTGCCAGCAGCCATGATTGGGAGACCCAGTACTTC. This encodes CASSHDWETQYF.